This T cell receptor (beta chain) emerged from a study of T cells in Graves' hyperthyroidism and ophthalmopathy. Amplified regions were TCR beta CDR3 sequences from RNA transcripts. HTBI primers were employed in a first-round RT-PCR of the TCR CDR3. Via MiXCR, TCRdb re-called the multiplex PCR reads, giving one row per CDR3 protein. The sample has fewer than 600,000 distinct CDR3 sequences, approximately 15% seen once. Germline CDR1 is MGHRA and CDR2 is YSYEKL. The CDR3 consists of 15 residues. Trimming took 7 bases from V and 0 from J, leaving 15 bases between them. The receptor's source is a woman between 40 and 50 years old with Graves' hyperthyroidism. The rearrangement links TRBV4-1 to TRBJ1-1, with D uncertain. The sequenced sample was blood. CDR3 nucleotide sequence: TGCGCCAGCACCTCATCACCCCCCATGAACACTGAAGCTTTCTTT. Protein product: CASTSSPPMNTEAFF.